In its sample, the clone carrying this TCR beta chain was seen many times. The sorted Tregs were CD4+CD25+CD127-/low cells. Looked up from germline, CDR1 is SGHAT and CDR2 is FQNNGV. Trimming stripped 4 bases from V and 6 bases from J, with 18 bases between. The CDR3 has 16 residues. Using its own MiXCR run on the 5' RACE reads, TCRdb lists one record per CDR3 protein. The sample consists of more than 7,500 distinct CDR3 sequences, 11% to 15% of them appearing once. The sequence was collected from a female donor with breast cancer. This rearrangement joins TRBV11-2 to TRBJ2-2; D remains ambiguous. Sequenced material: Tregs sorted from blood. CDR3: CASSWLRFSQSGELFF. As DNA, the CDR3 is TGTGCCAGCAGCTGGCTTAGGTTCTCTCAATCCGGGGAGCTGTTTTTT.